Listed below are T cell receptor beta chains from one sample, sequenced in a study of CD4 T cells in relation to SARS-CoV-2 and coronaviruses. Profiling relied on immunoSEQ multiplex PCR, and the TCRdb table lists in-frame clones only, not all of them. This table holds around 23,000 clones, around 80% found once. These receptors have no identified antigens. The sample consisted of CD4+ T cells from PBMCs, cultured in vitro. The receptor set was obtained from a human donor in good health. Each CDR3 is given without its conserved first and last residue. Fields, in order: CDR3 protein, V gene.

CDR3 protein: ASSFLGQGGQNTIY
V gene: TRBV5-1

CDR3 protein: ASSTWGQGGFGANVLT
V gene: TRBV19

CDR3 protein: ASSPGQGNQPQH
V gene: TRBV5-1

CDR3 protein: ASSPTGNQETQY
V gene: TRBV6-5

CDR3 protein: ASRTSGGPNEQF
V gene: TRBV6-6

CDR3 protein: ASSIDPGYGYT
V gene: TRBV19

CDR3 protein: AISLTAGLAGTNKLNEQF
V gene: TRBV10-3

CDR3 protein: AWSVGGSTHEQY
V gene: TRBV30

CDR3 protein: ASSRRGGANTEAF
V gene: TRBV7-9

CDR3 protein: ASGLAPRGRTIEQY
V gene: TRBV12-5

CDR3 protein: ASSQDWSAEANYGYT
V gene: TRBV4-1

CDR3 protein: ASSARVGELF
V gene: TRBV11-3

CDR3 protein: ATSRDRAGLGNTIY
V gene: TRBV15

CDR3 protein: ASRSGAIIDNEQF
V gene: TRBV11-1

CDR3 protein: ASGASRYEQY
V gene: TRBV7-3

CDR3 protein: ATSGPGAGTQY
V gene: TRBV24-1

CDR3 protein: ASSTHRDADTEAF
V gene: TRBV5-1

CDR3 protein: ASTGPETQY
V gene: TRBV28

CDR3 protein: ASSLATGRDYGYT
V gene: TRBV5-4

CDR3 protein: ATRDSGNTIY
V gene: TRBV24-1

CDR3 protein: ATSVPRSPTEAF
V gene: TRBV15

CDR3 protein: ASQSGGSSNTQY
V gene: TRBV7-9

CDR3 protein: ASKPSGDTGELF
V gene: TRBV6-4

CDR3 protein: ASSQVIGEAF
V gene: TRBV3-1/TRBV3-2